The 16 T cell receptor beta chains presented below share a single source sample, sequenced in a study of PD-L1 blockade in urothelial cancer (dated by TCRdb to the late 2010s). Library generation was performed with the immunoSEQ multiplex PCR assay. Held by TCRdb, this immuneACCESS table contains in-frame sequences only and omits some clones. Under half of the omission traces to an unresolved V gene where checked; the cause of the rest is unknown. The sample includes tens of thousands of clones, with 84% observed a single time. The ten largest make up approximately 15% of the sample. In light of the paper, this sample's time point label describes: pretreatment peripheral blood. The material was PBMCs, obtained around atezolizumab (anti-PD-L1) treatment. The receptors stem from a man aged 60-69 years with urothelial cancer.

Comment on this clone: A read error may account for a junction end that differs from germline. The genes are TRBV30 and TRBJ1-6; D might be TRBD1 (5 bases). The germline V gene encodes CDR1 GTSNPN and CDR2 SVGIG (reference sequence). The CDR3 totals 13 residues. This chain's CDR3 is CARRGGDNSPLHF. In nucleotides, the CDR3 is TGTGCCCGGAGGGGAGGGGATAATTCACCCCTCCACTTT.

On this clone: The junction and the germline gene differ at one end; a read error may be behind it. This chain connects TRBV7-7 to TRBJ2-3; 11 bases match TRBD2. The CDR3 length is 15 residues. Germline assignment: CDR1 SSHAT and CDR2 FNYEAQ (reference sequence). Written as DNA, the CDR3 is TGTGCTAGCAGCCCTAGCGGGAGGAGCACAGATACGCAGTATTTT. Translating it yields CASSPSGRSTDTQYF.

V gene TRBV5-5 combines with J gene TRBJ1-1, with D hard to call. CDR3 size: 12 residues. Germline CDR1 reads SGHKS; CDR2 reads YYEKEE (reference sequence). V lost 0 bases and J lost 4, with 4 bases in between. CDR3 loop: CASSLGLTEAFF. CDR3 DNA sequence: TGTGCCAGCAGCTTGGGTCTCACTGAAGCTTTCTTT.

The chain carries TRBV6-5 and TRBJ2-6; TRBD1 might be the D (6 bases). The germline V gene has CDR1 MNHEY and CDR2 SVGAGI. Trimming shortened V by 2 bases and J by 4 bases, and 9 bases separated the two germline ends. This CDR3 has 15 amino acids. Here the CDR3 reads CASSYDRLGANVLTF. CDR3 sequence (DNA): TGTGCCAGCAGTTACGACAGGCTCGGGGCCAACGTCCTGACTTTC.

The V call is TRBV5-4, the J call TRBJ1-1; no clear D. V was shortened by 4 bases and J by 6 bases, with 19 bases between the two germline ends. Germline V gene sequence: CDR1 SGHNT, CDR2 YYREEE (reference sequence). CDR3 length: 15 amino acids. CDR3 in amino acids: CASSPPRGPGAEAFF. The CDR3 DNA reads TGTGCCAGCAGCCCCCCACGAGGACCCGGGGCTGAAGCTTTCTTT.

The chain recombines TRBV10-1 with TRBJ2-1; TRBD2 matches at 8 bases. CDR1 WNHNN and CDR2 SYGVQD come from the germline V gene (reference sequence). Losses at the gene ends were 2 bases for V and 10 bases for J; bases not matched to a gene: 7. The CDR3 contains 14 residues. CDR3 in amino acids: CASSESGSPREQFF. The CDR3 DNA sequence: TGCGCCAGCAGTGAGAGCGGGAGTCCGCGGGAGCAGTTCTTC.

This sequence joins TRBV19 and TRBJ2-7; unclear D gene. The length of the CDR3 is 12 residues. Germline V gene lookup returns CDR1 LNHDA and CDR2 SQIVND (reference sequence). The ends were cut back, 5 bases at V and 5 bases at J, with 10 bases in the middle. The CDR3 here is CASSAIKNEQYF. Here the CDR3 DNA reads TGTGCCAGTAGTGCTATTAAAAACGAGCAGTACTTC.

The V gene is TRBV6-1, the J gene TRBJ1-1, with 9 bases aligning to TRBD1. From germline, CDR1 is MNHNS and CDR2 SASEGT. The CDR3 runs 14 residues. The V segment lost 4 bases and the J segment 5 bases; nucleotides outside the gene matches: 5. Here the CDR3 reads CASSGRDRVTEAFF. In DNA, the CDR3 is TGTGCCAGCAGTGGCCGGGACAGGGTAACTGAAGCTTTCTTT.

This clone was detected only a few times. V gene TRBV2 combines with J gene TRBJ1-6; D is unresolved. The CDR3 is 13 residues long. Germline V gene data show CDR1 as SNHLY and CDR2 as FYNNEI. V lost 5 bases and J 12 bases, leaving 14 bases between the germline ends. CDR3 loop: CASSRQWQEPLHF. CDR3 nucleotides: TGTGCCAGCAGTAGGCAGTGGCAGGAACCCCTCCACTTT.

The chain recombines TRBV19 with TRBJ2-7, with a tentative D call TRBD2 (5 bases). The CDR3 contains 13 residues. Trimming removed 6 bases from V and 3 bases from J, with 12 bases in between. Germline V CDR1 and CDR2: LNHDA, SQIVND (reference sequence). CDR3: CASSLSVYYEQYF. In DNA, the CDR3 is TGTGCCAGTAGCCTTAGCGTCTACTACGAGCAGTACTTC.

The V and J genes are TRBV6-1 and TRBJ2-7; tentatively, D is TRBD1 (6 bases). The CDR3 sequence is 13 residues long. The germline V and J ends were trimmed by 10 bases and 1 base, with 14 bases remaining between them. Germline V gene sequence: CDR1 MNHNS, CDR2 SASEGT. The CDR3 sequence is CAISLQGSYEQYF. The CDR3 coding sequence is TGTGCCATCAGCTTACAGGGTTCCTACGAGCAGTACTTC.

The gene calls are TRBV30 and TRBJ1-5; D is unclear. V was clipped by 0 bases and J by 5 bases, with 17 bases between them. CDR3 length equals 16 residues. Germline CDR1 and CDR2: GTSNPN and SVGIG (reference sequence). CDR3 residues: CAWSVWRTQGDQPQHF. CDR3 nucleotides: TGTGCCTGGAGTGTATGGAGGACCCAAGGAGATCAGCCCCAGCATTTT.

The CDR3 DNA follows: TGTGCCAGCAGCTTAAGTAGGACAGTTTCCGGAAACACCATATATTTT. It codes for CASSLSRTVSGNTIYF. This chain connects TRBV11-3 to TRBJ1-3; a weak D match, TRBD1 (6 bases). The CDR3 runs to 16 residues. The germline V gene encodes CDR1 SGHNT and CDR2 YENEEA. The V end was cut by 2 bases, the J end by 4 bases, with 15 bases between.

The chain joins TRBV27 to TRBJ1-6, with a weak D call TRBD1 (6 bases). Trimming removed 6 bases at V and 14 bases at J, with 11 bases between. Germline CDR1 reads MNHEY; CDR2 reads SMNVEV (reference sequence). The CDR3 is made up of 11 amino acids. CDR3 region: CASSQGFSLHF. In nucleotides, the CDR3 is TGTGCCAGCAGCCAGGGGTTCTCCCTCCACTTT.

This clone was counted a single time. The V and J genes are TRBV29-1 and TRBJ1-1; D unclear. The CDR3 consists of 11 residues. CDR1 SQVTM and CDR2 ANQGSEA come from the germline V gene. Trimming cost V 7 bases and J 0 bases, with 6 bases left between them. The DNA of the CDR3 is TGCAGCGCCGCAGTGAACACTGAAGCTTTCTTT. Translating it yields CSAAVNTEAFF.

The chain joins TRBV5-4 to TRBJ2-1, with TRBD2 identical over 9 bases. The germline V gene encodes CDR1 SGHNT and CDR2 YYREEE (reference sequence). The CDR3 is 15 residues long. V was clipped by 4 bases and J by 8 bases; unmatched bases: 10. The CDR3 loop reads CASSVTSGLSHEQFF. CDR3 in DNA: TGTGCCAGCAGCGTCACTAGCGGGCTCTCCCATGAGCAGTTCTTC. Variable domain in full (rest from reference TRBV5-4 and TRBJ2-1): ETGVTQSPTHLIKTRGQQVTLRCSSQSGHNTVSWYQQALGQGPQFIFQYYREEENGRGNFPPRFSGLQFPNYSSELNVNALELDDSALYLCASSVTSGLSHEQFFGPGTRLTVL.